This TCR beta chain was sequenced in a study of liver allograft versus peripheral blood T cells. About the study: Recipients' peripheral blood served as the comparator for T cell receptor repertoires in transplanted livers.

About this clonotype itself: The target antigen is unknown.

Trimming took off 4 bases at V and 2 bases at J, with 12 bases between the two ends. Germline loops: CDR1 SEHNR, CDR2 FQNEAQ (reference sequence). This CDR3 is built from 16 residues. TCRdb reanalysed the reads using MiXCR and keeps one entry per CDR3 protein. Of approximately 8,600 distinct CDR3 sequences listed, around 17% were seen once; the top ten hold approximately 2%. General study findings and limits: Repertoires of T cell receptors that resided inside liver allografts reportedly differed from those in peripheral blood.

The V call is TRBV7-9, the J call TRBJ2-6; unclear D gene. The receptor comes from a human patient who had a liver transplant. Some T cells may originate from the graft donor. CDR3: CASSSPQVAGANVLTF. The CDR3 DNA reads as TGTGCCAGCAGCTCGCCTCAGGTCGCTGGGGCCAACGTCCTGACTTTC.